A single sample is the source of the 18 T cell receptor beta chains below, sequenced in a study of low-dose radiotherapy and immunotherapy resistance in tumors. Primers used for first-strand cDNA, a TRAV- and TRBV-specific set, covered both alpha and beta chains. A roughly 19-cycle PCR with a constant-region primer and V-primer adapter amplified TCRs. TCRdb itself ran the reads through MiXCR, one entry per CDR3 protein. This sample yields about 100,000 distinct CDR3 sequences, of which 20% are seen a single time; over 4% belongs to the top ten. The time point is: after trial treatment. Treatment given: LDRT plus nivolumab, ipilimumab, low-dose cyclophosphamide and aspirin (RACIN trial). The sequencing used PBMCs, collected after low-dose radiotherapy plus immunotherapy. These receptors were obtained from a male donor with prostate cancer.

This clonotype has ten or more counts. The rearrangement joins TRBV12-3 or TRBV12-4 to TRBJ1-2; possible D gene TRBD1, 5 bases. The CDR3 loop spans 14 amino acids. The V and J ends lost 10 bases and 4 bases respectively, with 19 bases between them. The CDR3 DNA sequence: TGTGCCATCCTACCCGGGGGTGCGGCCTATGGCTACACCTTC. Protein sequence: CAILPGGAAYGYTF.

This clonotype was recorded at least ten times. CDR3 nucleotide sequence: TGTGCCAGCAGCCTCTGGGGAGGGGGCCTCGACGAGCAGTACTTC. This codes for CASSLWGGGLDEQYF. The rearrangement uses TRBV14 and TRBJ2-7; D possibly matches TRBD1 or TRBD2 (7 bases each). Germline-derived CDR1 and CDR2 are SGHDN and FVKESK. The length of the CDR3 is 15 residues. The V gene lost 4 bases and the J gene lost 5 bases, with 18 bases spanning the gap.

Ten or more counts support this clonotype. V usage is TRBV12-3 or TRBV12-4 and J usage is TRBJ1-1; 7 nucleotides agree with TRBD1. CDR3 length equals 14 residues. J lost 6 bases, V lost 6 bases, and 10 bases had no gene match. CDR3 protein: CASRLTTGAAEAFF. In DNA, the CDR3 is TGTGCCAGCAGGCTAACTACAGGGGCGGCTGAAGCTTTCTTT.

This clonotype was detected ten times or more. The chain recombines TRBV7-3 with TRBJ2-5, with D possibly matching TRBD2 (7 bases). Between the trimmed V and J ends, which lost 2 bases and 5 bases, there was a span of 15 bases. CDR1 SGHTA and CDR2 FQGTGA come from the germline V gene. The CDR3 contains 15 residues. For the CDR3, the DNA is TGTGCCAGCAGCTTACACGCGGGGGCAGAGGAGACCCAGTACTTC. This gives the protein CASSLHAGAEETQYF. The full variable domain, in which reference TRBV7-3 and TRBJ2-5 provide the parts outside the CDR3, is GAGVSQTPSNKVTEKGKYVELRCDPISGHTALYWYRQSLGQGPEFLIYFQGTGAADDSGLPNDRFFAVRPEGSVSTLKIQRTERGDSAVYLCASSLHAGAEETQYFGPGTRLLVL.

This clonotype appeared a few times. This chain connects TRBV27 to TRBJ2-3; D call uncertain. Germline V CDR1 and CDR2: MNHEY, SMNVEV (reference sequence). The CDR3 is made up of 15 amino acids. Trimming left V 2 bases short and J 2 bases short, with 11 bases between. CDR3: CASSLRRRNTDTQYF. The CDR3 DNA reads TGTGCCAGCAGTTTAAGGCGGCGGAACACAGATACGCAGTATTTT.

The sample holds many counts of this clonotype. The CDR3 nucleotides read TGTGCCAGCAGTTTCGAACAAGGGATGAACACTGAAGCTTTCTTT. Translating gives CASSFEQGMNTEAFF. The gene calls are TRBV12-3 or TRBV12-4 and TRBJ1-1; D gene ambiguous. The CDR3 totals 15 residues. V dropped 3 bases and J dropped 0 bases, with 11 bases sitting between them.

At least ten counts were recorded for this clonotype. V usage is TRBV6-5 and J usage is TRBJ1-4; weak D call: TRBD1 (6 bases). The V gene's germline CDR1 is MNHEY and CDR2 SVGAGI. The V end lost 6 bases, the J end lost 6 bases, and 17 bases lay between the germline ends. This CDR3 comprises 15 residues. The CDR3 loop reads CASSRMENRDEKLFF. The CDR3 nucleotides read TGTGCCAGCAGCAGAATGGAGAACAGGGATGAAAAACTGTTTTTT.

Comment on this clonotype: A read error may explain this, as a much larger clone is one base away. J is TRBJ2-7 and V is TRBV4-1; weak D call: TRBD1 (6 bases). Looked up from germline, CDR1 is MGHRA and CDR2 is YSYEKL. With 5 bases removed from V and 6 bases from J, the gap between germline ends came to 23 bases. The CDR3 sequence is 16 residues long. The CDR3 DNA reads as TGCGCCAGCAGCGACCCTGGCCTACAGGGAACGGCCGAGCAGTACTTC. Translation gives CASSDPGLQGTAEQYF.

This clonotype was seen many times. The chain's CDR3 is CASSDLLQGNEQFF. CDR3 in DNA: TGTGCCAGCAGCGACCTCCTGCAGGGCAATGAGCAGTTCTTC. V is TRBV13 and J is TRBJ2-1, with D possibly matching TRBD1 (5 bases). Between the trimmed V and J ends, which lost 5 bases and 6 bases, there was a span of 14 bases. Germline CDR1 is PRHDT and CDR2 is FYEKMQ (reference sequence). The CDR3 has 14 amino acids.

This clonotype was observed many times. J is TRBJ2-2 and V is TRBV12-3 or TRBV12-4; D gene ambiguous. V lost 7 bases to trimming and J lost 1 base, with 4 bases between them. The CDR3 totals 12 residues. CDR3: CASKRNTGELFF. The DNA for the CDR3 is TGTGCCAGCAAGAGGAACACCGGGGAGCTGTTTTTT.

Remarks on this clonotype: A read error is likely here: a far larger clone is one base away. CDR3 in amino acids: CASSLDPQETRYF. The CDR3 region has the DNA TGTGCCAGCAGTTTGGATCCACAAGAGACCCGGTACTTC. This chain joins TRBV5-3 and TRBJ2-5, with unresolved D. TRBV5-3 is annotated as an ORF whose role is uncertain. The CDR3 covers 13 residues.

This clonotype was counted at least ten times. The gene calls are TRBV4-1 and TRBJ1-5, with D maybe TRBD1 (6 bases). The CDR3 runs to 15 residues. Trimming cost V 0 bases and J 5 bases, with 11 bases left between them. Germline assignment: CDR1 MGHRA and CDR2 YSYEKL. The CDR3: CASSQDRGTHQPQHF. Written as DNA, the CDR3 is TGCGCCAGCAGCCAAGACAGGGGAACCCATCAGCCCCAGCATTTT.

The rearrangement uses TRBV12-5 and TRBJ1-5; tentatively, D is TRBD1 (5 bases). Germline values: CDR1 LGHNT, CDR2 FRNRAP. The V end lost 6 bases, the J end lost 1 base, and 7 bases lay between the germline ends. This CDR3 region has 13 residues. The CDR3 protein is CASGGRSNQPQHF. In nucleotides, the CDR3 is TGTGCTAGTGGGGGACGGAGCAATCAGCCCCAGCATTTT. Based on the CDR3 plus reference TRBV12-5 and TRBJ1-5, the full variable domain is DARVTQTPRHKVTEMGQEVTMRCQPILGHNTVFWYRQTMMQGLELLAYFRNRAPLDDSGMPKDRFSAEMPDATLATLKIQPSEPRDSAVYFCASGGRSNQPQHFGDGTRLSIL.

The chain combines TRBV12-3 or TRBV12-4 with TRBJ1-2, with D unresolved. The CDR3 extends over 13 amino acids. V lost 8 bases and J lost 6, with 16 bases in between. The CDR3 here is CASGSRGYDGYTF. CDR3 bases: TGTGCCAGCGGATCACGTGGCTACGATGGCTACACCTTC.

This clonotype was seen repeatedly, ten times or more. The gene calls are TRBV12-3 or TRBV12-4 and TRBJ2-7; D could derive from TRBD1 or TRBD2 (5 bases each). This CDR3 is 12 amino acids long. The V gene lost 3 bases and the J gene lost 6 bases, with 9 bases spanning the gap. Here the CDR3 reads CASSLQGTEQYF. DNA for the CDR3: TGTGCCAGCAGTTTGCAAGGGACCGAGCAGTACTTC.

Remarks on this clonotype: Relative to the germline gene, one junction end is altered; a read error may explain this. J is TRBJ2-1 and V is TRBV25-1; D remains ambiguous. The CDR3 is 13 residues long. The germline V gene encodes CDR1 MGHDK and CDR2 SYGVNS. The CDR3 coding sequence is TGTGCTAGCACATCGGATAGTAAGAATGAGCAGTTCTTC. Amino acid sequence: CASTSDSKNEQFF.

This clonotype has at least ten counts. V and J are TRBV7-9 and TRBJ2-3; D possibly corresponds to TRBD2 (5 bases). V shed 7 bases and J shed 3 bases, with 8 bases lying between them. The CDR3 covers 12 residues. Germline CDR1 reads SEHNR; CDR2 reads FQNEAQ (reference sequence). This chain's CDR3 is CASNTGTDTQYF. The CDR3 nucleotides are TGTGCCAGCAACACGGGGACAGATACGCAGTATTTT.

This clonotype was observed a handful of times. V gene TRBV20-1 combines with J gene TRBJ2-5; D might be TRBD1 (6 bases). The germline V gene encodes CDR1 DFQATT and CDR2 SNEGSKA (reference sequence). V was trimmed by 0 bases and J by 3 bases, leaving 14 bases between them. The CDR3 is 15 amino acids. The CDR3: CSARDLRQAEETQYF. CDR3 bases: TGCAGTGCTAGAGATCTAAGACAGGCCGAAGAGACCCAGTACTTC.